These T cell receptor beta chains were read from a single sample in a study of blood T cell repertoires in COVID-19. Profiling relied on immunoSEQ multiplex PCR, and the TCRdb table lists in-frame clones only, not all of them. The table includes roughly 100,000 clones, roughly 90% detected once. The sequenced sample was peripheral blood. Receptor source: a woman in her 50s with COVID-19, enrolled during active disease. CDR3s include the opening cysteine and the closing phenylalanine or tryptophan. D genes are given only for firm matches. Rows give clone size only sometimes, using once, few, many, or a class for an expanded clone.

j_call	d_call	clone_size	v_call	cdr3_aa	cdr3_nt
TRBJ1-2	-	-	TRBV6-1	CASSDTQGYGYTF	TGTGCCAGCAGTGATACTCAGGGGTATGGCTACACCTTC
TRBJ2-5	-	-	TRBV9	CASSVGLSSAETQYF	TGTGCCAGCAGCGTAGGCCTTAGCTCGGCAGAGACCCAGTACTTC
TRBJ2-7	-	-	TRBV10-2	CASSEGRGYEQYF	TGCGCCAGCAGTGAGGGCAGGGGCTATGAGCAGTACTTC
TRBJ2-7	TRBD1	-	TRBV7-9	CASSSTGQGNYEQYF	TGTGCCAGCAGCTCCACGGGACAGGGGAACTACGAGCAGTACTTC
TRBJ1-2	TRBD1	-	TRBV25-1	CASSDTGGYGYTF	TGTGCCAGCAGTGACACAGGGGGCTATGGCTACACCTTC
TRBJ1-1	TRBD1	-	TRBV6-5	CASSYFGQGANTEAFF	TGTGCCAGCAGTTACTTCGGACAGGGGGCGAACACTGAAGCTTTCTTT
TRBJ1-2	-	-	TRBV27	CASSGTTGGWYGYTF	TGTGCCAGCAGTGGGACGACAGGTGGTTGGTATGGCTACACCTTC
TRBJ2-7	TRBD2	few	TRBV30	CAWSGLAGYEQYF	TGTGCCTGGAGTGGACTAGCGGGCTACGAGCAGTACTTC
TRBJ1-5	TRBD1	-	TRBV6-2/TRBV6-3	CASSHRGQGVEGNQPQHF	TGTGCCAGCAGTCACCGGGGACAGGGGGTGGAAGGCAATCAGCCCCAGCATTTT
TRBJ2-7	TRBD1	once	TRBV10-1	CASSEGGRGSYEQYF	TGCGCCAGCAGTGAAGGGGGCCGTGGCTCCTACGAGCAGTACTTC
TRBJ1-6	-	-	TRBV6-5	CASSSFGLVNSPLHF	TGTGCCAGCAGTAGCTTTGGTTTAGTTAATTCACCCCTCCACTTT
TRBJ2-3	-	-	TRBV30	CAWSKLGGLSTDTQYF	TGTGCCTGGAGTAAGCTCGGGGGGCTTAGCACAGATACGCAGTATTTT
TRBJ2-7	TRBD2	-	TRBV12-3/TRBV12-4	CASGTRYEQYF	TGTGCCAGCGGGACTAGGTACGAGCAGTACTTC
TRBJ2-1	TRBD2	once	TRBV2	CASSGIAGGYEQFF	TGTGCCAGCAGTGGGATAGCGGGGGGATATGAGCAGTTCTTC
TRBJ1-5	TRBD1	-	TRBV30	CAWRESKGTANQPQHF	TGTGCCTGGAGGGAAAGTAAAGGGACAGCCAATCAGCCCCAGCATTTT
TRBJ2-1	-	-	TRBV6-4	CASSEDSSYNEQFF	TGTGCCAGCAGTGAGGACAGCTCCTACAATGAGCAGTTCTTC
TRBJ2-4	-	-	TRBV5-1	CASSLGGAGKNIQYF	TGCGCCAGCAGCTTAGGAGGGGCCGGCAAAAACATTCAGTACTTC
TRBJ2-7	TRBD2	-	TRBV4-2	CASSPSGGASAHEQYF	TGTGCCAGCAGCCCTAGCGGGGGGGCCTCTGCCCACGAGCAGTACTTC
TRBJ1-2	-	-	TRBV28	CASSSPTGGGYGHTF	TGTGCCAGCAGCTCCCCGACGGGGGGAGGGTATGGCCACACCTTC
TRBJ2-2	-	-	TRBV9	CASSKIDRNTGELFF	TGTGCCAGCAGCAAAATTGACAGAAACACCGGGGAGCTGTTTTTT
TRBJ1-2	-	few	TRBV29-1	CSVESPGLPGYTF	TGCAGCGTTGAGTCCCCTGGGCTTCCTGGCTACACCTTC
TRBJ2-1	-	once	TRBV3-1/TRBV3-2	CASSPRGSSDLEQFF	TGTGCCAGCAGCCCCAGGGGCAGTAGCGATCTTGAGCAGTTCTTC
TRBJ1-1	TRBD1	-	TRBV11-1	CASSYRGGMNTEAFF	TGTGCCAGCAGCTACAGGGGGGGAATGAACACTGAAGCTTTCTTT
TRBJ1-4	-	-	TRBV30	CAWSRTDSKEKLFF	TGTGCCTGGAGTCGTACGGACAGTAAAGAAAAACTGTTTTTT
TRBJ2-7	TRBD2	-	TRBV27	CASTPYGGGAPGEQYF	TGTGCCAGCACCCCGTACGGCGGGGGGGCTCCGGGGGAGCAGTACTTC
TRBJ2-3	TRBD2	-	TRBV27	CASSLTTSGGTDTQYF	TGTGCCAGCAGTTTAACAACTAGCGGGGGCACAGATACGCAGTATTTT
TRBJ2-7	TRBD1	-	TRBV6-4	CASMTGGFHEQYF	TGTGCCAGCATGACAGGGGGCTTCCACGAGCAGTACTTC
TRBJ1-2	-	-	TRBV3-1/TRBV3-2	CASSRQEEYGYTF	TGTGCCAGCAGTCGACAGGAAGAGTATGGCTACACCTTC
TRBJ1-3	TRBD1	-	TRBV9	CASSAGTADTIYF	TGTGCCAGCAGCGCGGGGACAGCGGACACCATATATTTT
TRBJ2-7	-	-	TRBV27	CASRGSSYEQYF	TGTGCCAGCCGGGGTAGCTCCTACGAGCAGTACTTC
TRBJ2-3	-	few	TRBV27	CASSTSGTQYF	TGTGCCAGCAGTACCTCGGGTACGCAGTATTTT
TRBJ2-1	-	-	TRBV5-5	CASTSWGLLYNEQFF	TGTGCCAGCACCTCGTGGGGACTCCTATACAATGAGCAGTTCTTC
TRBJ2-1	-	-	TRBV7-3	CASSLGGVYNEQFF	TGTGCCAGCAGCTTAGGCGGGGTGTACAATGAGCAGTTCTTC
TRBJ1-5	TRBD1	few	TRBV6-5	CASSRDRGGGQPQHF	TGTGCCAGCAGCAGAGACAGGGGAGGAGGGCAGCCCCAGCATTTT
TRBJ1-1	-	-	TRBV5-7	CASSLGPGEDNTEAFF	TGTGCCAGCAGCTTGGGGCCAGGGGAAGATAACACTGAAGCTTTCTTT
TRBJ2-7	-	-	TRBV5-1	CASSRTESGHEQYF	TGCGCCAGCAGCCGAACTGAAAGCGGGCACGAGCAGTACTTC
TRBJ1-2	-	once	TRBV6-1	CASSEQVRYGYTF	TGTGCCAGCAGTGAGCAGGTCCGCTATGGCTACACCTTC
TRBJ2-5	TRBD2	-	TRBV7-9	CASSTSSGGNQETQYF	TGTGCCAGCAGCACCTCTAGCGGGGGTAACCAAGAGACCCAGTACTTC
TRBJ1-1	TRBD1	-	TRBV7-8	CASSFGQGETEAFF	TGTGCCAGCAGCTTCGGACAGGGAGAAACTGAAGCTTTCTTT
TRBJ1-5	-	-	TRBV19	CASSYRDSVAQPQHF	TGTGCCAGTAGTTACCGGGACTCCGTCGCCCAGCCCCAGCATTTT
TRBJ2-3	-	-	TRBV19	CASSIDLEATDTQYF	TGTGCCAGTAGTATAGATCTGGAGGCCACAGATACGCAGTATTTT
TRBJ2-1	-	-	TRBV2	CASSDGGPTTYNEQFF	TGTGCCAGCAGTGACGGGGGGCCCACCACCTACAATGAGCAGTTCTTC
TRBJ1-5	TRBD1	-	TRBV11-2	CASSDGQGQPQHF	TGTGCCAGCAGCGACGGACAGGGACAGCCCCAGCATTTT
TRBJ2-7	TRBD2	-	TRBV4-1	CASSHPRLAGGSYEQYF	TGCGCCAGCAGCCACCCCCGACTAGCGGGGGGCTCTTACGAGCAGTACTTC
TRBJ1-3	-	once	TRBV11-3	CASSRGVLSGNTIYF	TGTGCCAGCAGTCGGGGAGTCCTCTCTGGAAACACCATATATTTT
TRBJ1-2	TRBD1	-	TRBV30	CAWSRTGQVDGYTF	TGTGCCTGGAGTCGAACGGGACAGGTTGATGGCTACACCTTC
TRBJ2-7	-	-	TRBV28	CASSPNRRGSYEQYF	TGTGCCAGCAGTCCTAACAGGAGGGGCTCCTACGAGCAGTACTTC
TRBJ1-5	-	-	TRBV27	CASSSRGNQPQHF	TGTGCCAGCAGTAGCAGGGGTAATCAGCCCCAGCATTTT
TRBJ1-1	-	-	TRBV3-1/TRBV3-2	CASSHSQSGEAFF	TGTGCCAGCAGCCATTCCCAGTCGGGTGAAGCTTTCTTT
TRBJ2-2	-	once	TRBV7-2	CASSTGNTGELFF	TGTGCCAGCAGCACGGGGAACACCGGGGAGCTGTTTTTT
TRBJ2-3	TRBD1	-	TRBV11-3	CASSPGQDTDTQYF	TGTGCCAGCAGTCCGGGACAGGACACAGATACGCAGTATTTT